This T cell receptor (beta chain) is from a study of blood T cell repertoires in COVID-19. Study-wide context: Nucleic acid was either cDNA or gDNA, and it came from T cells, B-cell-depleted T cells, or PBMCs.

Only a few counts were recorded for this clone. Participants spanned ages about 18 to 100 years and resided in 20 to 30 US areas. Method: immunoSEQ multiplex PCR; TCRdb's copy keeps in-frame clones and lacks some. The sample carries roughly 190,000 clones, roughly 90% recorded once. Germline-derived CDR1 and CDR2 are SGDLS and YYNGEE. Trimming at V came to 4 bases and at J to 3 bases, leaving 7 bases not matched to a gene. The CDR3 runs to 15 residues. The sequence was collected from a woman between 25 and 40 years old who had recovered from COVID-19. What was sequenced was PBMCs or T cells enriched from blood (not recorded which). V gene TRBV9 combines with J gene TRBJ1-2; 9 nucleotides line up with TRBD1. This CDR3 is CASSPRQGGDYGYTF. The CDR3 DNA follows: TGTGCCAGCAGCCCTAGACAGGGGGGAGACTATGGCTACACCTTC.